Sequencing of this TCR beta chain was carried out in a study of vaccination and CD4 T cells after COVID-19. Germline CDR1 reads DFQATT; CDR2 reads SNEGSKA (reference sequence). This CDR3 is built from 16 residues. Trimming removed 0 bases from V and 3 bases from J; junction bases left unmatched: 7. Once obtained from cultured CD4+ T cells, the DNA was sequenced using the Oncomine TCR Beta short-read assay. In this case, cultured CD4+ T cells provided the extracted genomic DNA. TCRdb ran MiXCR on the PCR reads and lists one entry per CDR3 protein. There are about 26,000 distinct CDR3 sequences in the sample; less than 45% occur only once, and approximately 5.1% lies in the top ten. Time point defined: late sampling 161 to 241 days after vaccination in three convalescent patients. Treatment denoted: roughly 10-day PBMC culture with coronavirus spike peptide pools or control peptides (ViraFEST assay).

Regarding the study as a whole: Clonotypes reactive to SARS-CoV-2 had a median that went up from roughly 21 to 40, but not significantly.

Concerning this clonotype itself: Its specificity is unknown.

The sequenced sample was CD4+ T cells from blood, cultured in vitro, obtained about 7 months after SARS-CoV-2 vaccination. The chain couples TRBV20-1 to TRBJ2-3, with 9 bases lining up with TRBD2. This sequence was found in a human donor who had recovered from COVID-19. The CDR3 protein is CSARDSSGKSTDTQYF. The CDR3 nucleotides read TGCAGTGCTAGAGATTCTAGCGGGAAGTCGACAGATACGCAGTATTTT.